The 18 T cell receptor beta chains presented below share a single source sample, sequenced in a study of cytomegalovirus exposure and HLA in healthy donors. The PCR used 60 Vbeta and 13 Jbeta primers. Data came from immunoSEQ multiplex PCR; TCRdb stores just in-frame clones and leaves some out. The sample yields about 82,000 clones, roughly 72% seen once. Sequencing was done on a sample of PBMCs. All receptors come from a man aged 35 to 55 in good health and CMV-seropositive.

With respect to this clone: Other DNA sequences of this sample code for an identical CDR3. CDR3 loop: CAWSTGSSYNEQFF. For the CDR3, the DNA is TGTGCCTGGAGTACAGGGAGCTCCTACAATGAGCAGTTCTTC. The chain links TRBV30 to TRBJ2-1; D possibly corresponds to TRBD1 (6 bases). Germline CDR1 reads GTSNPN; CDR2 reads SVGIG (reference sequence). This CDR3 comprises 14 residues. Trimming took off 2 bases at V and 0 bases at J, with 8 bases between the two ends.

This sequence joins TRBV4-1 and TRBJ2-5, with 13 nucleotides matching TRBD2. The CDR3 totals 16 residues. The germline V gene has CDR1 MGHRA and CDR2 YSYEKL. The J segment lost 3 bases and the V segment lost 3 bases, leaving 4 bases of the junction unmatched. This CDR3 reads CASSQTGTSGEETQYF. The DNA of the CDR3 is TGCGCCAGCAGCCAGACCGGGACTAGCGGGGAAGAGACCCAGTACTTC.

The chain has TRBV9 and TRBJ1-2; D is undetermined. There are 13 residues in the CDR3. Germline assignment: CDR1 SGDLS and CDR2 YYNGEE. Trimming shortened V by 2 bases and J by 5 bases, and 10 bases separated the two germline ends. The CDR3 protein is CASSVSQNYGYTF. CDR3 DNA sequence: TGTGCCAGCAGCGTGAGTCAAAATTATGGCTACACCTTC.

CDR3 amino acids: CASSYSKGGRNGYTF. CDR3 nucleotides: TGTGCCAGCAGTTACTCAAAGGGAGGGAGGAATGGCTACACCTTC. The genes are TRBV6-5 and TRBJ1-2; D remains ambiguous. CDR3 length equals 15 residues. V was cut by 0 bases and J by 6 bases, with 14 bases left in between. Per germline, CDR1 MNHEY and CDR2 SVGAGI.

The V and J genes are TRBV19 and TRBJ1-5; D is unresolved. V shed 2 bases and J shed 2 bases, with 13 bases lying between them. Germline values: CDR1 LNHDA, CDR2 SQIVND (reference sequence). The CDR3 loop spans 16 amino acids. The CDR3 bases are TGTGCCAGTAGTATAAGCGGTACTCTCGGCAATCAGCCCCAGCATTTT. The encoded protein is CASSISGTLGNQPQHF.

This clone has more than one count but fewer than ten. V gene TRBV28 combines with J gene TRBJ2-5; TRBD1 matches 7 bases. V shed 5 bases, J shed 5 bases, and the junction held 8 bases outside the gene matches. Per germline, CDR1 MDHEN and CDR2 SYDVKM. CDR3 length: 14 amino acids. CDR3 protein: CASSPTGDRETQYF. The CDR3 DNA reads TGTGCCAGCAGTCCTACAGGGGATCGGGAGACCCAGTACTTC.

This chain connects TRBV28 to TRBJ1-4; 8 bases are a match to TRBD1. Unmatched junction bases numbered 9, after V lost 5 bases and J lost 4 bases. The CDR3 spans 16 residues. Germline-derived CDR1 and CDR2 are MDHEN and SYDVKM. CDR3 nucleotide sequence: TGTGCCAGCAGTACCCTTCTGGACAGGGATAATGAAAAACTGTTTTTT. As protein: CASSTLLDRDNEKLFF. Full variable domain (missing parts from reference TRBV28 and TRBJ1-4): DVKVTQSSRYLVKRTGEKVFLECVQDMDHENMFWYRQDPGLGLRLIYFSYDVKMKEKGDIPEGYSVSREKKERFSLILESASTNQTSMYLCASSTLLDRDNEKLFFGSGTQLSVL.

The CDR3 loop is CASIKAGDQPQHF. The CDR3 coding sequence is TGTGCCAGCATTAAGGCAGGCGATCAGCCCCAGCATTTT. This rearrangement joins TRBV28 to TRBJ1-5; D not resolved. V was pared by 7 bases and J by 5 bases, with 12 bases between. CDR1 and CDR2 from the germline V gene are MDHEN and SYDVKM. There are 13 residues in the CDR3.

This CDR3 reads CAWSDRTSVKNIQYF. The CDR3 DNA reads as TGTGCCTGGAGTGACCGGACTAGCGTCAAAAACATTCAGTACTTC. The chain combines TRBV30 with TRBJ2-4; TRBD2 agrees at 9 bases. Germline values: CDR1 GTSNPN, CDR2 SVGIG (reference sequence). The V and J ends lost 1 base and 3 bases, in that order; junction bases with no gene match: 4. The CDR3 covers 15 residues.

This chain links TRBV5-6 with TRBJ1-2; D remains ambiguous. The CDR3 has 13 residues. V dropped 4 bases and J dropped 4 bases, with 11 bases sitting between them. Germline V CDR1 and CDR2: SGHDT, YYEEEE. CDR3 sequence reads: CASSREDFYGYTF. CDR3 DNA: TGTGCCAGCAGCCGGGAGGACTTCTATGGCTACACCTTC. The complete variable domain, with remaining parts taken from reference TRBV5-6 and TRBJ1-2, reads DAGVTQSPTHLIKTRGQQVTLRCSPKSGHDTVSWYQQALGQGPQFIFQYYEEEERQRGNFPDRFSGHQFPNYSSELNVNALLLGDSALYLCASSREDFYGYTFGSGTRLTVV.

The V call is TRBV27, the J call TRBJ2-3; possible D gene TRBD1, 6 bases. V was cut by 6 bases and J by 2 bases, with 9 bases left in between. The germline gives CDR1 MNHEY, CDR2 SMNVEV (reference sequence). The CDR3 consists of 13 residues. CDR3 residues: CASRWTDTDTQYF. The CDR3 DNA follows: TGTGCCAGCAGGTGGACAGACACAGATACGCAGTATTTT.

This clone was found a few times. The chain joins TRBV5-1 to TRBJ2-7, with D possibly being TRBD1 (6 bases). This CDR3 contains 13 residues. Germline V lookup: CDR1 SGHRS, CDR2 YFSETQ. Deletions cut 2 bases from V and 6 bases from J, with 12 bases between. The CDR3 DNA is TGCGCCAGCAGCTTAGGAGGACAGTCCGAGCAGTACTTC. It specifies CASSLGGQSEQYF.

The V call is TRBV28, the J call TRBJ1-1, with no clear D. The CDR3 length is 13 residues. Germline CDR1 and CDR2: MDHEN and SYDVKM. V was cut by 2 bases and J by 4 bases, with 8 bases left in between. The CDR3 is CASSLGGGTEAFF. The CDR3, as DNA: TGTGCCAGCAGTTTAGGAGGTGGCACTGAAGCTTTCTTT.

The chain has TRBV4-1 and TRBJ2-1, with D unclear. CDR1 and CDR2 (germline): MGHRA, YSYEKL. V was pared by 4 bases and J by 6 bases, with 16 bases between. This CDR3 comprises 15 residues. The CDR3 DNA reads TGCGCCAGCAGCCCAGGTGGGTTGGGTCTCAATGAGCAGTTCTTC. This gives the protein CASSPGGLGLNEQFF.

CDR3 DNA: TGTGCCAGCAGCTCAAACCGGGCCCTAGGGGGCAATGAGCAGTTCTTC. Its translation: CASSSNRALGGNEQFF. The chain joins TRBV7-9 to TRBJ2-1, with D perhaps TRBD1 (6 bases). The V and J ends lost 4 bases and 6 bases respectively, with 19 bases between them. Per the germline V gene, CDR1 is SEHNR and CDR2 is FQNEAQ (reference sequence). The CDR3 covers 16 residues.

CDR3 DNA sequence: TGCGCCAGCAGCTTCTCTAGCGGGGCTTCCTACAATGAGCAGTTCTTC. Protein product: CASSFSSGASYNEQFF. The V call is TRBV5-1, the J call TRBJ2-1, with 9 nucleotides matching TRBD2. The germline V gene encodes CDR1 SGHRS and CDR2 YFSETQ. Losses at the gene ends were 2 bases for V and 1 base for J; bases not matched to a gene: 4. The CDR3 has 16 amino acids.

The chain couples TRBV10-1 to TRBJ1-1; TRBD1 might be the D (5 bases). The V gene's germline CDR1 is WNHNN and CDR2 SYGVQD (reference sequence). Trimming cost V 0 bases and J 10 bases, with 9 bases left between them. The CDR3 spans 12 residues. The CDR3 DNA reads TGCGCCAGCAGTGAGTCGGGGCGGAGAGCTTTCTTT. This codes for CASSESGRRAFF.

This clone was recorded a few times. CDR3 residues: CASSPGQRYGYTF. CDR3 sequence (DNA): TGCGCCAGCAGCCCGGGACAGAGATATGGCTACACCTTC. This chain connects TRBV5-1 to TRBJ1-2, with 7 bases identical to TRBD1. CDR1 SGHRS and CDR2 YFSETQ come from the germline V gene. The V segment lost 4 bases and the J segment 5 bases; nucleotides outside the gene matches: 5. CDR3 length: 13 residues.